What follows are 23 T cell receptor beta chains derived from one specimen sequenced in a study of monozygotic twins with inflammatory bowel disease. TCRdb reanalyzed the 5' RACE reads, giving one entry per CDR3 protein sequence and no DNA. Found here are about 300,000 distinct CDR3 sequences; the top ten clones hold 5.6%. The sequenced sample was blood. The origin of the receptors is a human donor with ulcerative colitis or Crohn's disease, or a healthy co-twin of an affected twin (not recorded which).

The rearrangement links TRBV5-1 to TRBJ2-5; TCRdb reports TRBD1, a call that lacks DNA to check it against. The CDR3 runs 13 residues. Germline V CDR1 and CDR2: SGHRS, YFSETQ. This CDR3 reads CASSRTGEETQYF.

This chain uses TRBV10-3 with TRBJ1-2; TCRdb selects TRBD1, and the lack of DNA leaves this call unchecked. Germline V CDR1 and CDR2: ENHRY, SYGVKD. The CDR3 consists of 15 residues. The CDR3 here is CAISVGQGAYYGYTF.

V gene TRBV29-1 combines with J gene TRBJ2-2; TCRdb indicates TRBD1, and absent DNA this call remains unverified. The germline V gene encodes CDR1 SQVTM and CDR2 ANQGSEA. This CDR3 comprises 15 residues. The CDR3 region is CSVKLPPKNTGELFF.

J is TRBJ2-3 and V is TRBV7-3; TCRdb's D call of TRBD1 is untestable without DNA. CDR1 is SGHTA and CDR2 is FQGTGA in the germline V gene. The CDR3 runs 14 residues. The CDR3 region is CASSFEGFPDTQYF. Full variable domain (rest looked up from reference TRBV7-3 and TRBJ2-3): GAGVSQTPSNKVTEKGKYVELRCDPISGHTALYWYRQSLGQGPEFLIYFQGTGAADDSGLPNDRFFAVRPEGSVSTLKIQRTERGDSAVYLCASSFEGFPDTQYFGPGTRLTVL.

The V and J genes are TRBV6-2 or TRBV6-3 and TRBJ2-1; TCRdb's assignment of TRBD1 cannot be checked, as there is no DNA. Germline V gene data show CDR1 as MNHEY and CDR2 as SVGEGT. The CDR3 contains 13 residues. CDR3 residues: CASTRVRHNEQFF.

V is TRBV28 and J is TRBJ2-3; there is no DNA to check the TCRdb D call of TRBD1. The CDR3 runs 16 residues. The germline V gene has CDR1 MDHEN and CDR2 SYDVKM. The CDR3 region is CASSSPGGGLTDTQYF.

V and J are TRBV20-1 and TRBJ2-5. The CDR3 length is 14 residues. Germline CDR1 is DFQATT and CDR2 is SNEGSKA (reference sequence). The CDR3 here is CSARDRIGGETQYF.

The rearrangement uses TRBV5-1 and TRBJ2-3; lacking DNA, the TRBD2 call made by TCRdb goes unchecked. The CDR3 totals 15 residues. CDR1 SGHRS and CDR2 YFSETQ come from the germline V gene. CDR3 residues: CASSLPGGGTDTQYF.

The chain joins TRBV9 to TRBJ1-5. Looked up from germline, CDR1 is SGDLS and CDR2 is YYNGEE. This CDR3 contains 13 residues. The CDR3 loop reads CASSEVFGQPQHF.

The gene calls are TRBV5-5 and TRBJ2-7. The CDR3 runs 14 residues. Germline V lookup: CDR1 SGHKS, CDR2 YYEKEE (reference sequence). The CDR3 is CASSLDSLSYEQYF.

J is TRBJ1-5 and V is TRBV19; the D call of TRBD1 rests on TCRdb alone, since no DNA is present to check it. Germline assignment: CDR1 LNHDA and CDR2 SQIVND (reference sequence). The CDR3 is 15 residues long. CDR3 protein: CASTITGGSGQPQHF.

The V call is TRBV19, the J call TRBJ1-2; the D call of TRBD1 rests on TCRdb alone, since no DNA is present to check it. Germline V CDR1 and CDR2: LNHDA, SQIVND (reference sequence). This CDR3 spans 14 amino acids. The chain's CDR3 is CASSPKTGGGGYTF.

This chain links TRBV7-8 with TRBJ2-7. In germline, CDR1 is SGHVS, CDR2 FQNEAQ. CDR3 length: 14 residues. The CDR3 here is CASSPVGISYEQYF.

CDR3 protein: CASSLRGGSETQYF. The chain links TRBV12-3 or TRBV12-4 to TRBJ2-5; TCRdb's D call of TRBD1 is untestable without DNA. This CDR3 region has 14 residues.

The chain has TRBV18 and TRBJ2-7. Germline lookup yields CDR1 KGHSH and CDR2 LQKENI. This CDR3 is 15 amino acids long. CDR3 loop: CASSRQGDRPYEQYF.

This chain links TRBV10-3 with TRBJ2-7; absent DNA, TCRdb's TRBD1 call cannot be checked. The CDR3 spans 14 residues. CDR1 ENHRY and CDR2 SYGVKD come from the germline V gene. CDR3 loop: CAISEWGQADEQYF.

The chain carries TRBV5-6 and TRBJ1-2; TCRdb designates TRBD1, a call that cannot be tested without DNA. The CDR3 is 14 amino acids. The germline V gene has CDR1 SGHDT and CDR2 YYEEEE. This chain's CDR3 is CASRLQGSIYGYTF.

The rearrangement joins TRBV5-6 to TRBJ2-3. Germline V gene lookup returns CDR1 SGHDT and CDR2 YYEEEE. CDR3 size: 13 residues. CDR3 amino acids: CASSRTKTDTQYF.

The gene calls are TRBV25-1 and TRBJ1-5; with no DNA, the TCRdb D assignment of TRBD1 cannot be verified. Germline CDR1 reads MGHDK; CDR2 reads SYGVNS. The CDR3 loop spans 18 amino acids. The CDR3 protein is CASLMGGSRKYSNQPQHF. Complete variable domain (other parts from reference TRBV25-1 and TRBJ1-5): EADIYQTPRYLVIGTGKKITLECSQTMGHDKMYWYQQDPGMELHLIHYSYGVNSTEKGDLSSESTVSRIRTEHFPLTLESARPSHTSQYLCASLMGGSRKYSNQPQHFGDGTRLSIL.

This chain joins TRBV14 and TRBJ1-3. Germline V gene sequence: CDR1 SGHDN, CDR2 FVKESK. This CDR3 contains 11 residues. The CDR3 here is CASSQGNTIYF.

V is TRBV18 and J is TRBJ2-7; TCRdb picks TRBD1, but there is no DNA to check that call. CDR1 and CDR2 (germline): KGHSH, LQKENI. There are 15 residues in the CDR3. The CDR3 region is CASSEGQVGMNEQYF.

The chain joins TRBV27 to TRBJ2-6; TCRdb outputs TRBD1, but without DNA this stays unchecked. The length of the CDR3 is 15 residues. Per germline, CDR1 MNHEY and CDR2 SMNVEV (reference sequence). CDR3 sequence: CASSFAGIGANVLTF.

V usage is TRBV19 and J usage is TRBJ1-2. Looked up from germline, CDR1 is LNHDA and CDR2 is SQIVND (reference sequence). The CDR3 sequence is 15 residues long. CDR3 protein: CASSISARWPAGYTF.